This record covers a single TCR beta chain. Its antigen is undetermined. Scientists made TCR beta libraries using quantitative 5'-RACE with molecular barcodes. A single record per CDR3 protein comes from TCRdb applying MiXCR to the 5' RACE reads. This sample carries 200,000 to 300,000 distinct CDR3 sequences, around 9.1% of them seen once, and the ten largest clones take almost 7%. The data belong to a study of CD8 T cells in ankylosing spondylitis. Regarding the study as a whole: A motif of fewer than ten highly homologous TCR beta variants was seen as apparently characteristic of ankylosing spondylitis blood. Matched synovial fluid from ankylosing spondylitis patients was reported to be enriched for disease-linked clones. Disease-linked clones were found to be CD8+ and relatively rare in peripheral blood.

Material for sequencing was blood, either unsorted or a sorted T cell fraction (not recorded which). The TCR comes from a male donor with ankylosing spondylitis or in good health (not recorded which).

CDR3 DNA sequence: TGTGCCAGCAGCCCTGGGGCACTAGAGCAGTACTTC. It encodes CASSPGALEQYF. The rearrangement links TRBV7-6 to TRBJ2-7; the D gene is possibly TRBD1 (5 bases). Per the germline V gene, CDR1 is SGHVS and CDR2 is FNYEAQ. Trimming pared 5 bases from V and 7 bases from J, leaving 12 bases between. This CDR3 region has 12 residues.